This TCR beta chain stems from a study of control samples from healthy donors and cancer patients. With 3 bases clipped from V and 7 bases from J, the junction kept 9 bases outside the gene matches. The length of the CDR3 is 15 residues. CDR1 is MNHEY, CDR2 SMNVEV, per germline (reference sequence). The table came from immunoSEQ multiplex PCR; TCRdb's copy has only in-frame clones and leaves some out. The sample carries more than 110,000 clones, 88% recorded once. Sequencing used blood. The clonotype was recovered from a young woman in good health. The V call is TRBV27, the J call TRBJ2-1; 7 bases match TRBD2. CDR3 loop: CASSLLAGVVNEQFF. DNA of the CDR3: TGTGCCAGCAGTTTGCTTGCGGGAGTAGTTAATGAGCAGTTCTTC.